The 29 T cell receptor beta chains listed next were all sequenced from one sample in a study of blood T cell repertoires in COVID-19. The table came from immunoSEQ multiplex PCR; TCRdb's copy has only in-frame clones and leaves some out. In the table there are 120,000 to 150,000 clones, 85% to 90% of which are singletons. The sample was peripheral blood. These receptor sequences come from a man between 45 and 60 years old who had recovered from COVID-19.

The J gene is TRBJ2-4, the V gene TRBV6-6, with 7 positions matching TRBD1. This CDR3 spans 15 amino acids. V gave up 4 bases and J gave up 3 bases; unmatched junction bases: 6. CDR1 is MNHNY and CDR2 is SVGAGI in the germline V gene (reference sequence). The CDR3: CASSSSTGNKNIQYF. The CDR3 coding sequence is TGTGCCAGCAGTTCATCGACAGGGAACAAAAACATTCAGTACTTC.

J is TRBJ1-5 and V is TRBV7-2, with D unclear. The V gene's germline CDR1 is SGHTA and CDR2 FQGNSA. The CDR3 consists of 12 residues. V shed 5 bases and J shed 4 bases, with 6 bases lying between them. This chain's CDR3 is CASSRTNQPQHF. Written as DNA, the CDR3 is TGTGCCAGCAGCCGTACAAATCAGCCCCAGCATTTT.

The rearrangement uses TRBV6-2 or TRBV6-3 and TRBJ2-3; 7 nucleotides align to TRBD2. The V segment lost 2 bases and the J segment 1 base; nucleotides outside the gene matches: 3. The CDR3 is 15 residues long. CDR1 MNHEY and CDR2 SVGEGT come from the germline V gene. The CDR3 DNA sequence: TGTGCCAGCAGTTACGGGCTAGCGGGCACAGATACGCAGTATTTT. Protein product: CASSYGLAGTDTQYF.

CDR3 nucleotides: TGCGCCAGCAGCTTGCGCCTAGCGGGGTTGGAAGATACGCAGTATTTT. This sequence encodes CASSLRLAGLEDTQYF. The chain is built from TRBV5-1 and TRBJ2-3, with TRBD2 identical over 9 bases. Trimming cost V 1 base and J 5 bases; bases outside gene matches: 8. CDR3 length: 16 residues. Germline lookup yields CDR1 SGHRS and CDR2 YFSETQ.

This clone is a singleton in its sample. The genes are TRBV18 and TRBJ2-5; 9 bases align to TRBD1. The CDR3 consists of 15 residues. Germline CDR1 KGHSH, CDR2 LQKENI. V dropped 5 bases and J dropped 4; count of bases not matched to a gene: 8. CDR3 DNA: TGTGCCAGCTCATCATCCCGGGACAGGGTAGAGACCCAGTACTTC. This codes for CASSSSRDRVETQYF.

This clone has a handful of counts. J is TRBJ2-7 and V is TRBV29-1; 10 bases line up with TRBD1. The CDR3 contains 15 residues. The junction had 7 bases not matched to a gene; V was cut back by 4 bases and J by 1 base. CDR1 SQVTM and CDR2 ANQGSEA come from the germline V gene. The CDR3 here is CSVGVAGQGSYEQYF. The CDR3 DNA reads TGCAGCGTTGGAGTAGCGGGACAGGGGTCCTACGAGCAGTACTTC.

This chain connects TRBV7-9 to TRBJ2-2; TRBD1 matches 9 bases. The ends lost 7 bases at V and 4 bases at J; junction bases unmatched: 10. CDR1 SEHNR and CDR2 FQNEAQ come from the germline V gene (reference sequence). This CDR3 region has 16 residues. For the CDR3, the DNA is TGTGCCAGCACCATACAGGGGGCGTTGGGCACCGGGGAGCTGTTTTTT. This gives the protein CASTIQGALGTGELFF.

The chain recombines TRBV6-2 or TRBV6-3 with TRBJ1-6, with 7 bases identical to TRBD1. J lost 7 bases, V lost 0 bases, and 3 bases had no gene match. CDR1 and CDR2 (germline): MNHEY, SVGEGT. The CDR3 extends over 15 amino acids. The DNA of the CDR3 is TGTGCCAGCAGTTACTCAGGGACAGAAAATTCACCCCTCCACTTT. Its translation: CASSYSGTENSPLHF.

The genes are TRBV5-1 and TRBJ1-2; D is possibly TRBD1 (6 bases). The CDR3 is made up of 13 amino acids. CDR1 is SGHRS, CDR2 YFSETQ, per germline. With 0 bases removed from V and 5 bases from J, the gap between germline ends came to 8 bases. CDR3 region: CASSLDREYGYTF. The CDR3, as DNA: TGCGCCAGCAGCTTGGACAGGGAGTATGGCTACACCTTC.

The genes are TRBV5-4 and TRBJ2-3, with TRBD2 matching 7 bases. After removal of 9 bases from V and 2 bases from J, the junction contained 12 bases not matched to a gene. Germline V gene data show CDR1 as SGHNT and CDR2 as YYREEE (reference sequence). CDR3 length: 15 residues. This CDR3 reads CANSYRRGNTDTQYF. CDR3 sequence (DNA): TGTGCCAATTCCTATCGGCGGGGGAACACAGATACGCAGTATTTT.

The rearrangement joins TRBV6-2 or TRBV6-3 to TRBJ2-3, with TRBD2 identical over 7 bases. J lost 2 bases, V lost 4 bases, and 6 bases had no gene match. The CDR3 is 15 amino acids. Germline V CDR1 and CDR2: MNHEY, SVGEGT. The CDR3 reads CASSFTSDYTDTQYF. In DNA form, the CDR3 reads TGTGCCAGCAGTTTTACTAGCGACTACACAGATACGCAGTATTTT.

The rearrangement links TRBV5-5 to TRBJ1-5, with D perhaps matching TRBD1 (5 bases). Germline V CDR1 and CDR2: SGHKS, YYEKEE (reference sequence). Between the trimmed V and J ends, which lost 0 bases and 4 bases, there was a span of 11 bases. CDR3 length: 15 residues. Here the CDR3 reads CASSLAGGINQPQHF. CDR3 in DNA: TGTGCCAGCAGCTTGGCCGGGGGGATTAATCAGCCCCAGCATTTT.

V usage is TRBV19 and J usage is TRBJ2-5; TRBD2 matches 10 bases. The length of the CDR3 is 15 residues. Per germline, CDR1 LNHDA and CDR2 SQIVND (reference sequence). V lost 6 bases, J lost 5 bases, and 9 bases stayed unmatched. This CDR3 reads CASSVSGGAFETQYF. The CDR3 DNA reads TGTGCCAGTAGCGTAAGCGGGGGGGCCTTCGAGACCCAGTACTTC. Combining the CDR3 with reference TRBV19 and TRBJ2-5 gives the whole variable domain DGGITQSPKYLFRKEGQNVTLSCEQNLNHDAMYWYRQDPGQGLRLIYYSQIVNDFQKGDIAEGYSVSREKKESFPLTVTSAQKNPTAFYLCASSVSGGAFETQYFGPGTRLLVL.

V and J are TRBV5-1 and TRBJ1-4; 8 bases fit TRBD1. Germline V CDR1 and CDR2: SGHRS, YFSETQ. Trimming cost V 0 bases and J 0 bases; bases outside gene matches: 1. The CDR3 covers 16 residues. DNA for the CDR3: TGCGCCAGCAGCTTGGGACAGGGGACAACTAATGAAAAACTGTTTTTT. Protein product: CASSLGQGTTNEKLFF.

A single count supports this clone. The V and J genes are TRBV2 and TRBJ2-3; TRBD1 might be the D (5 bases). V dropped 1 base and J dropped 0 bases, with 11 bases sitting between them. Germline CDR1 SNHLY, CDR2 FYNNEI. The CDR3 runs to 16 residues. CDR3 in amino acids: CASSEEGAASTDTQYF. The CDR3 DNA reads TGTGCCAGCAGTGAAGAAGGGGCAGCTAGCACAGATACGCAGTATTTT. The variable domain in full, completed from reference TRBV2 and TRBJ2-3, reads EPEVTQTPSHQVTQMGQEVILRCVPISNHLYFYWYRQILGQKVEFLVSFYNNEISEKSEIFDDQFSVERPDGSNFTLKIRSTKLEDSAMYFCASSEEGAASTDTQYFGPGTRLTVL.

The J gene is TRBJ2-1, the V gene TRBV19, with 10 bases that match TRBD2. The germline V gene has CDR1 LNHDA and CDR2 SQIVND (reference sequence). The ends lost 2 bases at V and 2 bases at J; junction bases unmatched: 3. The CDR3 is 16 residues long. CDR3 bases: TGTGCCAGTAGTATAACTAGCGGGGAGGCCTACAATGAGCAGTTCTTC. It codes for CASSITSGEAYNEQFF.

The genes are TRBV6-1 and TRBJ2-3, with D perhaps matching TRBD1 (5 bases). This CDR3 spans 16 amino acids. V lost 3 bases to trimming and J lost 4 bases, with 17 bases between them. From germline, CDR1 is MNHNS and CDR2 SASEGT. CDR3 amino acids: CASSEGPSSYADTQYF. The CDR3, as DNA: TGTGCCAGCAGTGAGGGGCCCAGTTCGTACGCAGATACGCAGTATTTT.

In this sample, this clone turned up once. The V gene is TRBV25-1, the J gene TRBJ1-1, with 7 bases matching TRBD1. Germline V gene lookup returns CDR1 MGHDK and CDR2 SYGVNS. CDR3 size: 14 residues. V was pared by 4 bases and J by 5 bases, with 7 bases of the junction left unmatched. The CDR3: CASSALTGWTEAFF. In nucleotides, the CDR3 is TGTGCCAGCAGTGCACTGACAGGGTGGACTGAAGCTTTCTTT.

The chain employs TRBV5-5 and TRBJ2-7; 7 nucleotides agree with TRBD1. The CDR3 totals 15 residues. CDR1 and CDR2 from the germline V gene are SGHKS and YYEKEE (reference sequence). Germline trimming cut 0 bases from V and 3 bases from J; bases unmatched to any gene: 6. The CDR3 protein is CASSLVLAGGYEQYF. In DNA, the CDR3 is TGTGCCAGCAGCTTGGTGTTAGCAGGGGGCTACGAGCAGTACTTC.

The CDR3 nucleotides are TGTGCCAGCAGCCAAAGGGACAAAGCCTACGAGCAGTACTTC. It yields the protein CASSQRDKAYEQYF. V usage is TRBV3-1 (or the pseudogene TRBV3-2) and J usage is TRBJ2-7, with a weak D call TRBD1 (6 bases). Germline loops: CDR1 LGHDT, CDR2 YNNKEL (reference sequence). V lost 2 bases and J 2 bases, leaving 10 bases between the germline ends. The CDR3 loop spans 14 amino acids.

V is TRBV6-6 and J is TRBJ1-5; D is unresolved. The CDR3 runs to 13 residues. Trimming took 5 bases from V and 4 from J, leaving 9 bases between them. Germline V CDR1 and CDR2: MNHNY, SVGAGI (reference sequence). This CDR3 reads CASSGQVNQPQHF. As DNA, the CDR3 is TGTGCCAGCAGTGGGCAGGTTAATCAGCCCCAGCATTTT.

The gene calls are TRBV5-4 and TRBJ2-5; D might be TRBD1 (6 bases). The ends were cut back, 2 bases at V and 6 bases at J, with 11 bases in the middle. Germline CDR1 SGHNT, CDR2 YYREEE (reference sequence). The CDR3 contains 13 residues. CDR3 sequence: CASSLTGLKTQYF. The CDR3 nucleotides read TGTGCCAGCAGCTTAACAGGGTTGAAGACCCAGTACTTC.

A single count supports this clone. The J gene is TRBJ2-1, the V gene TRBV11-2; D might be TRBD1 (7 bases). The CDR3 is 16 amino acids. V lost 3 bases, J lost 0 bases, and 12 bases lay in between. Germline V gives CDR1 SGHAT, CDR2 FQNNGV. Written as DNA, the CDR3 is TGTGCCAGCAGCTTGGAGGGGGCCAGCTCCTACAATGAGCAGTTCTTC. Protein: CASSLEGASSYNEQFF.

This rearrangement joins TRBV5-6 to TRBJ2-2; 10 nucleotides match TRBD1. This CDR3 has 16 residues. Germline CDR1 SGHDT, CDR2 YYEEEE. J gave up 3 bases and V 4 bases, and 6 bases lay outside the gene matches. CDR3: CASSRTGTGDTGELFF. The CDR3 coding sequence is TGTGCCAGCAGCCGAACCGGGACAGGGGACACCGGGGAGCTGTTTTTT. Together with reference TRBV5-6 and TRBJ2-2, the CDR3 gives the full variable domain: DAGVTQSPTHLIKTRGQQVTLRCSPKSGHDTVSWYQQALGQGPQFIFQYYEEEERQRGNFPDRFSGHQFPNYSSELNVNALLLGDSALYLCASSRTGTGDTGELFFGEGSRLTVL.

J is TRBJ2-2 and V is TRBV2; tentative D call: TRBD2 (5 bases). CDR1 SNHLY and CDR2 FYNNEI come from the germline V gene. CDR3 size: 15 residues. V lost 7 bases and J lost 4, with 16 bases in between. The CDR3 reads CASTPRSGSTGELFF. The CDR3 bases are TGTGCCAGCACCCCCAGGTCGGGAAGCACCGGGGAGCTGTTTTTT.

In this sample, this clone turned up once. The rearrangement uses TRBV30 and TRBJ1-2; 7 bases fit TRBD1. There are 12 residues in the CDR3. Germline V gene lookup returns CDR1 GTSNPN and CDR2 SVGIG (reference sequence). The V gene end was trimmed by 4 bases and the J gene end by 2 bases; junction bases not matched to a gene: 1. CDR3 DNA sequence: TGTGCCTGGACAGGGGGGAACTATGGCTACACCTTC. It codes for CAWTGGNYGYTF.

On this clone itself: Germline is not matched at one junction end, which may reflect a read error. The rearrangement joins TRBV7-7 to TRBJ2-2, with a possible D match to TRBD2 (6 bases). The CDR3 has 14 residues. Germline V gene sequence: CDR1 SSHAT, CDR2 FNYEAQ (reference sequence). The CDR3 nucleotides read TGTGCTAGCAGCTTTTGGAGGGATACCGGGGAGCTGTTTTTT. Amino acids: CASSFWRDTGELFF.

This clone was counted only a few times. The rearrangement uses TRBV19 and TRBJ2-5, with D perhaps TRBD1 (6 bases). The CDR3 has 15 amino acids. V shed 5 bases and J shed 0 bases, with 13 bases lying between them. CDR1 and CDR2 from the germline V gene are LNHDA and SQIVND (reference sequence). DNA for the CDR3: TGTGCCAGTAGTTTAACCGGGACATACCAAGAGACCCAGTACTTC. Translated, it gives CASSLTGTYQETQYF.

The chain uses TRBV5-5 and TRBJ2-2; 13 nucleotides match TRBD2. Losses at the gene ends were 0 bases for V and 6 bases for J; bases not matched to a gene: 8. The germline CDR1 and CDR2 sequences are SGHKS and YYEKEE (reference sequence). This CDR3 comprises 18 residues. The CDR3 here is CASSLEGRTSGGSGELFF. DNA for the CDR3: TGTGCCAGCAGCTTGGAGGGGAGGACTAGCGGGGGATCCGGGGAGCTGTTTTTT.